This TCR beta chain is from a study of T cells after yellow fever vaccination. Overall study results and limits: Weaker, the secondary response had a peak occurring faster, on day 5 versus 15. Post-booster repertoires contained most primary-vaccination clones again (approximately 97% CD4, roughly 91% CD8). A minor fraction of clonotypes spanned both CD4 and CD8 compartments.

Trimming left V 0 bases short and J 0 bases short, with 12 bases between. This CDR3 spans 17 amino acids. CDR1 MNHEY and CDR2 SVGEGT come from the germline V gene. TCRdb re-analysed the 5' RACE reads in MiXCR, keeping a single row per CDR3 protein. Of about 94,000 distinct CDR3 sequences listed, around 9.8% are singletons. The material sequenced was CD8+ T cells not binding an NS4B(214-222) dextramer, sorted from PBMCs, taken more than 13 days after the first yellow fever vaccination. The chain has TRBV6-2 or TRBV6-3 and TRBJ2-1; no definite D call. This TCR came from a man between 18 and 29 years old who received the YFV17D yellow fever vaccine. CDR3 sequence: CASSYSIGSLSYNEQFF. The CDR3 DNA is TGTGCCAGCAGTTACTCAATCGGATCCCTCTCCTACAATGAGCAGTTCTTC.